This T cell receptor beta chain was identified during a study of OX40 agonist ivuxolimab in advanced cancers. This clone was seen a single time. Germline CDR1 SGHRS, CDR2 YFSETQ. This CDR3 has 15 residues. Deletions cut 4 bases from V and 4 bases from J, with 16 bases between. The repertoire was sequenced with immunoSEQ multiplex PCR; TCRdb's copy has only in-frame clones and lacks some. Of approximately 69,000 clones listed, just over 85% are singletons. The sample consisted of CD4+ or CD8+ T cells sorted from blood, taken in a trial of the OX40 agonist ivuxolimab. The chain carries TRBV5-1 and TRBJ2-3, with D possibly being TRBD2 (5 bases). This receptor was obtained from an adult with an advanced solid tumor such as melanoma, head and neck, liver or kidney cancer. This CDR3 is CASSPSLGVSDTQYF. The CDR3, as DNA: TGCGCCAGCAGCCCCTCTCTGGGAGTTTCAGATACGCAGTATTTT. The complete variable domain, with remaining parts taken from reference TRBV5-1 and TRBJ2-3, reads KAGVTQTPRYLIKTRGQQVTLSCSPISGHRSVSWYQQTPGQGLQFLFEYFSETQRNKGNFPGRFSGRQFSNSRSEMNVSTLELGDSALYLCASSPSLGVSDTQYFGPGTRLTVL.